A selection of T cell receptor beta chains follows, all from one sample in a study of tumor-infiltrating lymphocytes in localized non-small cell lung cancer. Produced via immunoSEQ multiplex PCR; TCRdb's table is partial and in-frame only. There are about 25,000 clones in the sample; approximately 71% occur only once, and roughly 15% lies in the top ten. The sequenced sample was lung tumor tissue. These receptors all stem from a human donor with non-small cell lung cancer. Each CDR3 is given with its conserved first and last residue. Each record gives: CDR3 length, D gene, V gene, J gene, clone size, CDR3 protein, CDR3 DNA. The D gene is left open where the match is weak. Clone size, where shown, is once, few, many, or a class for clones that have expanded.

length: 12; D: NA; V: TRBV29-1; J: TRBJ2-5; size: NA; CDR3: CSVIGAGETQYF; DNA: TGCAGCGTTATAGGGGCCGGGGAGACCCAGTACTTC
length: 13; D: NA; V: TRBV28; J: TRBJ1-2; size: once; CDR3: CASSLDVYEGYTF; DNA: TGTGCCAGCAGTTTGGACGTCTACGAGGGCTACACCTTC
length: 13; D: NA; V: TRBV15; J: TRBJ1-5; size: NA; CDR3: CATNGGGEQPQHF; DNA: TGTGCCACCAACGGGGGAGGCGAGCAGCCCCAGCATTTT
length: 12; D: NA; V: TRBV7-9; J: TRBJ2-3; size: NA; CDR3: CASSNALDTQYF; DNA: TGTGCCAGCAGCAATGCGTTGGATACGCAGTATTTT
length: 14; D: TRBD2; V: TRBV10-1; J: TRBJ2-7; size: NA; CDR3: CASRASGNPYEQYF; DNA: TGCGCCAGCAGGGCTAGCGGAAATCCCTACGAGCAGTACTTC
length: 11; D: NA; V: TRBV28; J: TRBJ1-1; size: few; CDR3: CASSQNTEAFF; DNA: TGTGCCAGCTCTCAGAACACTGAAGCTTTCTTT
length: 13; D: NA; V: TRBV6-6; J: TRBJ1-1; size: medium-sized; CDR3: CASQEGQNTEAFF; DNA: TGTGCCAGCCAGGAGGGCCAAAACACTGAAGCTTTCTTT
length: 13; D: NA; V: TRBV11-3; J: TRBJ2-7; size: NA; CDR3: CASSLRVGGEQYF; DNA: TGTGCCAGCAGCTTACGCGTCGGGGGCGAGCAGTACTTC
length: 17; D: TRBD1; V: TRBV18; J: TRBJ1-3; size: few; CDR3: CASSPPGQVISGNTIYF; DNA: TGTGCCAGCTCACCACCGGGACAGGTTATCTCTGGAAACACCATATATTTT
length: 14; D: NA; V: TRBV5-1; J: TRBJ2-5; size: NA; CDR3: CASSLGPQGETQYF; DNA: TGCGCCAGCAGCTTAGGGCCACAGGGCGAGACCCAGTACTTC
length: 14; D: NA; V: TRBV6-1; J: TRBJ2-5; size: NA; CDR3: CASTLGGARETQYF; DNA: TGTGCCAGCACCCTAGGGGGGGCGCGGGAGACCCAGTACTTC
length: 13; D: NA; V: TRBV6-5; J: TRBJ2-3; size: NA; CDR3: CASSYFPSDTQYF; DNA: TGTGCCAGCAGTTACTTCCCAAGTGATACGCAGTATTTT
length: 15; D: TRBD1; V: TRBV10-3; J: TRBJ1-3; size: few; CDR3: CAISERTGSGNTIYF; DNA: TGTGCCATCAGTGAACGGACAGGGTCAGGAAACACCATATATTTT
length: 15; D: TRBD1; V: TRBV5-1; J: TRBJ2-1; size: once; CDR3: CASSFGTGSYNEQFF; DNA: TGCGCCAGCAGCTTTGGGACAGGGTCCTACAATGAGCAGTTCTTC
length: 16; D: TRBD2; V: TRBV28; J: TRBJ2-2; size: NA; CDR3: CASSRPGGRGTGELFF; DNA: TGTGCCAGCAGTCGCCCGGGCGGGAGAGGGACCGGGGAGCTGTTTTTT
length: 15; D: NA; V: TRBV5-6; J: TRBJ2-7; size: few; CDR3: CASSYPGEATYEQYF; DNA: TGTGCCAGCAGTTACCCAGGAGAAGCTACCTACGAGCAGTACTTC
length: 15; D: NA; V: TRBV7-8; J: TRBJ2-1; size: NA; CDR3: CASSLVAGYYNEQFF; DNA: TGTGCCAGCAGCTTAGTTGCGGGATACTACAATGAGCAGTTCTTC
length: 13; D: NA; V: TRBV30; J: TRBJ1-6; size: medium-sized; CDR3: CAWGAGTNSPLHF; DNA: TGTGCCTGGGGGGCAGGGACCAATTCACCCCTCCACTTT
length: 16; D: TRBD1; V: TRBV28; J: TRBJ2-6; size: once; CDR3: CASRGTAPPGANVLTF; DNA: TGTGCCAGCAGGGGGACAGCGCCTCCTGGGGCCAACGTCCTGACTTTC
length: 14; D: NA; V: TRBV29-1; J: TRBJ1-1; size: NA; CDR3: CSVEVDSSNTEAFF; DNA: TGCAGCGTTGAAGTTGACAGCAGTAACACTGAAGCTTTCTTT
length: 13; D: TRBD1; V: TRBV7-3; J: TRBJ1-2; size: once; CDR3: CASSLGQGYGYTF; DNA: TGTGCCAGCAGCTTGGGACAGGGGTATGGCTACACCTTC
length: 15; D: NA; V: TRBV28; J: TRBJ1-5; size: medium-sized; CDR3: CATREGAQRNQPQHF; DNA: TGTGCCACCCGGGAGGGTGCCCAGCGCAATCAGCCCCAGCATTTT
length: 15; D: NA; V: TRBV28; J: TRBJ1-4; size: NA; CDR3: CASSLGGGRNEKLFF; DNA: TGTGCCAGCAGTTTAGGCGGGGGCAGGAATGAAAAACTGTTTTTT
length: 14; D: TRBD1; V: TRBV28; J: TRBJ2-7; size: NA; CDR3: CASSSGQRPYEQYF; DNA: TGTGCCAGCAGTTCGGGACAGCGCCCCTACGAGCAGTACTTC
length: 15; D: NA; V: TRBV9; J: TRBJ1-5; size: NA; CDR3: CASSPRGDSNQPQHF; DNA: TGTGCCAGCAGCCCTAGAGGGGACTCTAATCAGCCCCAGCATTTT
length: 14; D: NA; V: TRBV5-8; J: TRBJ2-3; size: NA; CDR3: CASSLSASTDTQYF; DNA: TGTGCCAGCAGCTTGTCAGCTAGCACAGATACGCAGTATTTT
length: 15; D: NA; V: TRBV4-2; J: TRBJ2-2; size: NA; CDR3: CASKKEGAGVGELFF; DNA: TGTGCCAGCAAAAAAGAGGGCGCCGGGGTTGGGGAGCTGTTTTTT
length: 14; D: NA; V: TRBV7-9; J: TRBJ2-3; size: NA; CDR3: CASSLVGGADTQYF; DNA: TGTGCCAGCAGCTTAGTTGGAGGGGCAGATACGCAGTATTTT
length: 18; D: NA; V: TRBV4-2; J: TRBJ1-4; size: NA; CDR3: CASSQLQGYGGTNEKLFF; DNA: TGTGCCAGCAGCCAATTACAGGGCTATGGAGGTACTAATGAAAAACTGTTTTTT
length: 15; D: TRBD1; V: TRBV29-1; J: TRBJ2-1; size: once; CDR3: CSVGVTGVSYNEQFF; DNA: TGCAGCGTTGGGGTCACAGGGGTCTCCTACAATGAGCAGTTCTTC
length: 15; D: NA; V: TRBV10-1; J: TRBJ2-1; size: few; CDR3: CASSESRISYNEQFF; DNA: TGCGCCAGCAGTGAGTCGAGGATCTCCTACAATGAGCAGTTCTTC
length: 15; D: NA; V: TRBV5-1; J: TRBJ1-4; size: NA; CDR3: CASSKGDSTNEKLFF; DNA: TGCGCCAGCAGCAAGGGGGATTCAACTAATGAAAAACTGTTTTTT
length: 12; D: TRBD1; V: TRBV28; J: TRBJ2-7; size: NA; CDR3: CASTRDRGEQYF; DNA: TGTGCCAGCACCCGGGACAGGGGAGAGCAGTACTTC
length: 15; D: TRBD1; V: TRBV19; J: TRBJ2-4; size: NA; CDR3: CASSPSTGGRNIQYF; DNA: TGTGCCAGTAGTCCCTCGACAGGGGGCCGAAACATTCAGTACTTC
length: 11; D: NA; V: TRBV27; J: TRBJ2-3; size: few; CDR3: CAAGRADTQYF; DNA: TGTGCCGCCGGGCGGGCAGATACGCAGTATTTT
length: 12; D: NA; V: TRBV15; J: TRBJ2-4; size: once; CDR3: CATKGTKNIQYF; DNA: TGTGCCACCAAGGGGACCAAAAACATTCAGTACTTC
length: 15; D: TRBD2; V: TRBV29-1; J: TRBJ2-5; size: NA; CDR3: CSVTHSGGLQETQYF; DNA: TGCAGCGTAACACACTCGGGGGGACTTCAAGAGACCCAGTACTTC
length: 16; D: TRBD2; V: TRBV7-3; J: TRBJ2-3; size: NA; CDR3: CASSPRTSGSVDTQYF; DNA: TGTGCCAGCAGCCCCCGGACTAGCGGGAGTGTGGATACGCAGTATTTT
length: 15; D: TRBD2; V: TRBV30; J: TRBJ2-3; size: NA; CDR3: CAWSVLAGGPNTQYF; DNA: TGTGCCTGGAGTGTACTAGCGGGAGGGCCGAATACGCAGTATTTT
length: 12; D: NA; V: TRBV4-1; J: TRBJ2-1; size: large; CDR3: CASSQEGGEQFF; DNA: TGCGCCAGCAGCCAAGAGGGCGGTGAGCAGTTCTTC
length: 15; D: NA; V: TRBV29-1; J: TRBJ1-4; size: NA; CDR3: CSVDSRRTTNEKLFF; DNA: TGCAGCGTTGATAGTAGGCGAACAACTAATGAAAAACTGTTTTTT
length: 13; D: NA; V: TRBV9; J: TRBJ1-1; size: few; CDR3: CASSSTGNTEAFF; DNA: TGTGCCAGCAGCTCCACAGGGAACACTGAAGCTTTCTTT
length: 14; D: NA; V: TRBV9; J: TRBJ2-1; size: NA; CDR3: CASSVSTGMNEQFF; DNA: TGTGCCAGCAGCGTCTCTACAGGGATGAATGAGCAGTTCTTC
length: 17; D: NA; V: TRBV21-1; J: TRBJ1-1; size: NA; CDR3: CASSKPTHGQMNTEAFF; DNA: TGTGCCAGCAGCAAACCGACACATGGACAGATGAACACTGAAGCTTTCTTT
length: 18; D: NA; V: TRBV4-2; J: TRBJ2-6; size: NA; CDR3: CASSQEEGKSSGANVLTF; DNA: TGTGCCAGCAGCCAAGAGGAGGGGAAGAGCTCTGGGGCCAACGTCCTGACTTTC